One and the same sample provided the 8 T cell receptor beta chains below, sequenced in a study of OX40 agonist ivuxolimab in advanced cancers. The assay was immunoSEQ multiplex PCR, and TCRdb's table has in-frame clones only and misses some. The sample lists 65,000 to 80,000 clones; roughly four fifths were seen once. The sequenced sample was CD4+ or CD8+ T cells sorted from blood, obtained in a trial of the OX40 agonist ivuxolimab. These receptors all stem from an adult with an advanced solid tumor such as melanoma, head and neck, liver or kidney cancer.

This sequence joins TRBV9 and TRBJ2-2; 8 nucleotides agree with TRBD1. The V segment lost 0 bases and the J segment 5 bases; nucleotides outside the gene matches: 12. The CDR3 spans 18 residues. Germline values: CDR1 SGDLS, CDR2 YYNGEE. The CDR3: CASSVVPLTGVETGELFF. The CDR3 DNA is TGTGCCAGCAGCGTAGTGCCCCTGACAGGGGTCGAAACCGGGGAGCTGTTTTTT.

The V gene is TRBV30, the J gene TRBJ2-7; D is possibly TRBD1 or TRBD2 (5 bases each). Germline V gene sequence: CDR1 GTSNPN, CDR2 SVGIG (reference sequence). The CDR3 is 14 residues long. V was clipped by 1 base and J by 2 bases, with 12 bases between them. The CDR3 DNA reads as TGTGCCTGGAGTGCCGGGGCCCTCGCCTACGAGCAGTACTTC. It codes for CAWSAGALAYEQYF.

This chain uses TRBV10-3 with TRBJ1-1; D uncertain. V was pared by 11 bases and J by 1 base, with 14 bases between. The germline CDR1 and CDR2 sequences are ENHRY and SYGVKD. CDR3 length: 13 residues. The CDR3 DNA sequence: TGTGCCGCGGGCTCCGGTTGGAACACTGAAGCTTTCTTT. Its translation is CAAGSGWNTEAFF.

This clone was recorded once. The chain uses TRBV7-3 and TRBJ2-2, with a possible D match to TRBD2 (5 bases). There are 13 residues in the CDR3. Germline loops: CDR1 SGHTA, CDR2 FQGTGA. Trimming took off 2 bases at V and 4 bases at J, with 5 bases between the two ends. The CDR3 region is CASSLRGTGELFF. The CDR3 coding sequence is TGTGCCAGCAGCTTACGGGGCACCGGGGAGCTGTTTTTT. The full variable domain, rest sourced from reference TRBV7-3 and TRBJ2-2, is GAGVSQTPSNKVTEKGKYVELRCDPISGHTALYWYRQSLGQGPEFLIYFQGTGAADDSGLPNDRFFAVRPEGSVSTLKIQRTERGDSAVYLCASSLRGTGELFFGEGSRLTVL.

The chain carries TRBV5-6 and TRBJ2-1; 8 nucleotides agree with TRBD1. V shed 4 bases, J shed 10 bases, and the junction held 13 bases outside the gene matches. Germline CDR1 is SGHDT and CDR2 is YYEEEE. This CDR3 has 15 amino acids. The DNA of the CDR3 is TGTGCCAGCAGCGGGAGCGGCAGGGGGCTAGGAGAGCAGTTCTTC. This gives the protein CASSGSGRGLGEQFF.

The J gene is TRBJ2-1, the V gene TRBV7-6; D is perhaps TRBD1 (5 bases). CDR1 is SGHVS and CDR2 is FNYEAQ in the germline V gene. V shed 5 bases and J shed 4 bases, with 9 bases lying between them. CDR3 length: 13 residues. CDR3 sequence (DNA): TGTGCCAGCAGCCAGACAGAATACAATGAGCAGTTCTTC. Residues: CASSQTEYNEQFF.

The chain combines TRBV28 with TRBJ1-2; D unresolved. There are 12 residues in the CDR3. With 5 bases removed from V and 2 bases from J, the gap between germline ends came to 6 bases. Germline V CDR1 and CDR2: MDHEN, SYDVKM. The CDR3 loop reads CASSPSNYGYTF. The CDR3, as DNA: TGTGCCAGCAGTCCCTCAAACTATGGCTACACCTTC.

This clone was counted a single time. This chain links TRBV5-5 with TRBJ2-1; D unclear. This CDR3 is 15 amino acids long. The germline V gene has CDR1 SGHKS and CDR2 YYEKEE (reference sequence). The germline V and J ends were trimmed by 0 bases and 7 bases, with 14 bases remaining between them. CDR3 residues: CASSLGNTLGNEQFF. CDR3 nucleotides: TGTGCCAGCAGCTTGGGGAACACCCTTGGGAATGAGCAGTTCTTC.